These T cell receptor beta chains were read from a single sample in a study of cytomegalovirus exposure and HLA in healthy donors. Assay used: immunoSEQ multiplex PCR; TCRdb lists only in-frame clones, some missing. The sample records about 160,000 clones, 86% being singletons. The sample taken for sequencing was PBMCs. The receptors come from a woman aged 18-35 years in good health and CMV-seronegative. Each CDR3 is given with its conserved first and last residue. Each record gives: clone size, J gene, V gene, D gene, CDR3 DNA, CDR3 protein. A D gene is named only where the DNA matches it firmly. Expanded clones get a size class; other rows say once, few or many, or leave the size out.

clone_size: -
j_call: TRBJ1-3
v_call: TRBV28
d_call: TRBD1
cdr3_nt: TGTGCCAGCAGTTCGGGACAGGAGATCGACTCTGGAAACACCATATATTTT
cdr3_aa: CASSSGQEIDSGNTIYF

clone_size: -
j_call: TRBJ2-5
v_call: TRBV20-1
d_call: -
cdr3_nt: TGCAGTGCTAGAGTACAAGAGACCCAGTACTTC
cdr3_aa: CSARVQETQYF

clone_size: -
j_call: TRBJ1-1
v_call: TRBV2
d_call: -
cdr3_nt: TGTGCCCGCCAACAGGGTCGGAACACTGAAGCTTTCTTT
cdr3_aa: CARQQGRNTEAFF

clone_size: once
j_call: TRBJ2-1
v_call: TRBV2
d_call: -
cdr3_nt: TGTGCCAGCACCGACAGTTACCAGTACAATGAGCAGTTCTTC
cdr3_aa: CASTDSYQYNEQFF

clone_size: few
j_call: TRBJ1-4
v_call: TRBV30
d_call: -
cdr3_nt: TGTGCCTGGACTCTCCCAGGGTTTGAAAAACTGTTTTTT
cdr3_aa: CAWTLPGFEKLFF

clone_size: -
j_call: TRBJ1-6
v_call: TRBV7-2
d_call: -
cdr3_nt: TGTGCCAGCAGCTTGGGAGGGGAATCACCCCTCCACTTT
cdr3_aa: CASSLGGESPLHF

clone_size: -
j_call: TRBJ1-1
v_call: TRBV4-1
d_call: -
cdr3_nt: TGCGCCAGCAGCCACCTCGGTACTGAAGCTTTCTTT
cdr3_aa: CASSHLGTEAFF

clone_size: -
j_call: TRBJ2-2
v_call: TRBV5-1
d_call: -
cdr3_nt: TGCGCCAGCAGGACGTCCGTTGGAACCGGGGAGCCGTTTTTT
cdr3_aa: CASRTSVGTGEPFF

clone_size: -
j_call: TRBJ2-2
v_call: TRBV6-6
d_call: TRBD1
cdr3_nt: TGTGCCAGCAGGCTTACAGGGGACACCGGGGAGCTGTTTTTT
cdr3_aa: CASRLTGDTGELFF

clone_size: once
j_call: TRBJ2-3
v_call: TRBV5-1
d_call: -
cdr3_nt: TGCGCCAGCAGCTTGGACCAGTCTAGCACAGATACGCAGTATTTT
cdr3_aa: CASSLDQSSTDTQYF

clone_size: few
j_call: TRBJ2-7
v_call: TRBV5-4
d_call: TRBD1
cdr3_nt: TGTGCCAGCAGTCGGGACAGGAGCTACGAGCAGTACTTC
cdr3_aa: CASSRDRSYEQYF

clone_size: -
j_call: TRBJ1-1
v_call: TRBV2
d_call: TRBD1
cdr3_nt: TGTGCCAGCAGTCTCGGGACAGACGGTGTGACTTTCTTT
cdr3_aa: CASSLGTDGVTFF

clone_size: -
j_call: TRBJ1-2
v_call: TRBV29-1
d_call: -
cdr3_nt: TGCAGCGGCTGGGGGCCCAGGGACGGCTACACCTTC
cdr3_aa: CSGWGPRDGYTF

clone_size: -
j_call: TRBJ1-4
v_call: TRBV6-1
d_call: TRBD1
cdr3_nt: TGTGCCAGCAGTGGGGGACAGGGGTGGGAAAAACTGTTTTTT
cdr3_aa: CASSGGQGWEKLFF

clone_size: -
j_call: TRBJ2-7
v_call: TRBV9
d_call: -
cdr3_nt: TGTGCCAGCAGCGTAGGCGGGGACTCCTACGAGCAGTACTTC
cdr3_aa: CASSVGGDSYEQYF

clone_size: -
j_call: TRBJ2-7
v_call: TRBV29-1
d_call: -
cdr3_nt: TGCAGCGCCCAAGGGGGGGCAGGCTACGAGCAGTACTTC
cdr3_aa: CSAQGGAGYEQYF

clone_size: -
j_call: TRBJ1-3
v_call: TRBV7-9
d_call: TRBD1
cdr3_nt: TGTTCCAGCAGCTTAGCCGGGACAGGGGGCTTCTCTGGAAACACCATATATTTT
cdr3_aa: CSSSLAGTGGFSGNTIYF

clone_size: -
j_call: TRBJ2-3
v_call: TRBV15
d_call: TRBD2
cdr3_nt: TGTGCCACCAGCAGAGGCTTAGCGGGCGGAACAGATACGCAGTATTTT
cdr3_aa: CATSRGLAGGTDTQYF

clone_size: -
j_call: TRBJ2-1
v_call: TRBV19
d_call: TRBD1
cdr3_nt: TGTGCCAGTAGGCGTGGGACAGGGAGCTCCTACAATGAGCAGTTCTTC
cdr3_aa: CASRRGTGSSYNEQFF

clone_size: few
j_call: TRBJ2-2
v_call: TRBV7-3
d_call: -
cdr3_nt: TGTGCCAGCAGCTTACTTCTCACCGGGGAGCTGTTTTTT
cdr3_aa: CASSLLLTGELFF

clone_size: -
j_call: TRBJ1-3
v_call: TRBV5-6
d_call: -
cdr3_nt: TGTGCCAGCAGCTTGTGGTCTACCTCTGGAAACACCATATATTTT
cdr3_aa: CASSLWSTSGNTIYF

clone_size: -
j_call: TRBJ1-1
v_call: TRBV6-1
d_call: -
cdr3_nt: TGTGCCAGCAGTCTTCGGGTCGGGAGGGAGACTGAAGCTTTCTTT
cdr3_aa: CASSLRVGRETEAFF

clone_size: few
j_call: TRBJ2-5
v_call: TRBV6-1
d_call: TRBD2
cdr3_nt: TGTGCCAGCAGGGAGGGACTAGCGGGAGGGGAGACCCAGTACTTC
cdr3_aa: CASREGLAGGETQYF

clone_size: few
j_call: TRBJ1-4
v_call: TRBV5-1
d_call: TRBD1
cdr3_nt: TGCGCCAGCAGCTTGGGGACAGGGATGGATGAAAAACTGTTTTTT
cdr3_aa: CASSLGTGMDEKLFF

clone_size: -
j_call: TRBJ1-2
v_call: TRBV29-1
d_call: -
cdr3_nt: TGCAGCGTCAGCGTGGGAGTCTATGGCTACACCTTC
cdr3_aa: CSVSVGVYGYTF

clone_size: -
j_call: TRBJ1-6
v_call: TRBV6-5
d_call: -
cdr3_nt: TGTGCCAGCAGTTCCCCAGGGCGGGGCGATTCACCCCTCCACTTT
cdr3_aa: CASSSPGRGDSPLHF

clone_size: -
j_call: TRBJ1-6
v_call: TRBV5-4
d_call: TRBD1
cdr3_nt: TGTGCCAGCAGCTCGACGGGACAGCAGCTTAATTCACCCCTCCACTTT
cdr3_aa: CASSSTGQQLNSPLHF

clone_size: -
j_call: TRBJ2-7
v_call: TRBV5-4
d_call: TRBD2
cdr3_nt: TGTGCCAGCAGCTTGACGGGGGGGAGCTCCTACGAGCAGTACTTC
cdr3_aa: CASSLTGGSSYEQYF

clone_size: -
j_call: TRBJ1-6
v_call: TRBV27
d_call: TRBD1
cdr3_nt: TGTGCCAGCAGTAACGGGACAGCCTATAATTCACCCCTCCACTTT
cdr3_aa: CASSNGTAYNSPLHF

clone_size: -
j_call: TRBJ1-1
v_call: TRBV9
d_call: -
cdr3_nt: TGTGCCAGCAGCGTAACCCGGTCAAACACTGAAGCTTTCTTT
cdr3_aa: CASSVTRSNTEAFF